Included here is one T cell receptor (beta chain) sequence, with context. Its antigen target is currently unknown. No per-base quality is available; no much larger clone lies one base away. The protocol used for the library was 5' RACE. Sequencer: Illumina HiSeq 2000. A universal primer binding site was introduced by template switching, and a unique molecular identifier was present in the final cDNA, enabling accurate counting of TCR cDNA molecules. Specific primers in the conserved constant-segment region were used to synthesize first-strand cDNA for TCR alpha and beta chains. To control for contamination, each cDNA library was double barcoded with a SMART-Mk sample barcode plus Illumina barcodes. Two successive PCR steps introduced TruSeq adapter sequences along with Illumina sample barcodes. The Illumina HiSeq platform was used with custom primers to sequence TCR alpha and beta cDNA libraries. Concerning the study's data processing: Raw reads were processed with MiGEC to extract unique molecular identifiers, and MiXCR was used to determine CDR3 positions. For each individual, recombination models were inferred using an EM algorithm with the repgenHMM and IGoR tools. The analysis of shared clonotypes was done with the tcR package in R, with sharing normalized by the product of cloneset sizes. Out-of-frame nonproductive sequences were analyzed to study raw recombination free of thymic and clonal selection effects. TCRdb passed the public sequencing reads through fastp at Q25 and MiXCR, retaining productive beta sequences. Entries are consolidated by CDR3 protein sequence, retaining the most common genes and DNA. The V and J calls come from TCRdb's annotation, not from the publication. This sample holds hundreds of thousands of distinct CDR3 sequences; approximately 9% were observed only once. The ten largest clones represent about 5.2% of the sample.

The source of the sample is a study of identical twins (dated by TCRdb to the mid-2010s). With respect to the entire study: The study deep-sequenced TCR alpha and beta repertoires from monozygotic twins, unrelated adults of various ages and cord blood to test whether fetal clonotypes persist. To rule out contamination, the twin experiments were replicated at different times with different library preparation protocols.

Study-level results and caveats: Compared with coincidental sharing between unrelated individuals, out-of-frame TCR alpha sequences shared between twins showed an excess of sequences with low generation probability. Because the same donors could not be followed over many years, the conclusions relied on cross-sectional statistical analysis. Fewer insertions were carried by abundant cord blood beta clonotypes; a weaker similar trend was observed in young adult naive repertoires, while no such trend was observed in memory repertoires. Zero-insertion analyses could be partly confounded by invariant T cells such as MAIT and iNKT, although diverse VJ usage argued against such confounding for most clonotypes. Excess twin sharing in beta out-of-frame sequences was weaker because fewer shared sequences lowered the signal-to-noise ratio. Recombination models systematically underestimated out-of-frame TCR alpha sharing in monozygotic twins but agreed with sharing between unrelated individuals.

The CDR3 numbers 14 residues from cysteine through phenylalanine. Only the CDR3 part of the read is kept: 42 bases, read in frame from the first base. Via the germline V gene (reference sequence), CDR1 is LGHDT and CDR2 YNNKEL. Relative to germline, V is 7 bases shorter and J is 0 bases shorter, with 10 bases between their ends. Every donor in the study was a healthy Caucasian. Using Miltenyi CD45RO+ enrichment and human naive T-cell isolation kits, memory (CD45RO+) and naive T cells were isolated from PBMC. Material for sequencing was memory (CD45RO+) T cells sorted from blood. Explained via the paper, the cell subset or site label denotes: CD45RO+ enriched T cells. The rearrangement joined TRBV3-1 to TRBJ2-1; a tentative D call is TRBD2 (5 bases match). This TCR came from a woman aged 18-30 years in good health. The DNA reads as follows: TGTGCCAGCATCTCTAGCCTCTCCTACAATGAGCAGTTCTTC. This sequence encodes CASISSLSYNEQFF.